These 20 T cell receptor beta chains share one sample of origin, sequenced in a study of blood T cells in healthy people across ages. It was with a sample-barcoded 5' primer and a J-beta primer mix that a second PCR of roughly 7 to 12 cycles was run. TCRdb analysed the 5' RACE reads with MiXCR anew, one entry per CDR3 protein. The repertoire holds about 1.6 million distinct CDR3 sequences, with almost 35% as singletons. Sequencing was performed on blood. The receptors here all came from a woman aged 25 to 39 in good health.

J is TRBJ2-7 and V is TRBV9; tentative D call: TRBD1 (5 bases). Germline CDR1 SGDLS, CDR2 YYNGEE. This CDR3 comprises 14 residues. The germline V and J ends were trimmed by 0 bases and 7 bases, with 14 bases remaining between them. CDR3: CASSVGRGRWEQYF. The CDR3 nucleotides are TGTGCCAGCAGCGTAGGAAGGGGCCGCTGGGAGCAGTACTTC.

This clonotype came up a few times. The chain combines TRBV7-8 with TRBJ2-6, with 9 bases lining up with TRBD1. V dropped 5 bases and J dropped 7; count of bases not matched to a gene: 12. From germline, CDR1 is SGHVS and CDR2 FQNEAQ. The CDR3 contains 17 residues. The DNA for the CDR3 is TGTGCCAGCAGCCCTGGACAGGGGTCAAACATCGCCAACGTCCTGACTTTC. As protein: CASSPGQGSNIANVLTF.

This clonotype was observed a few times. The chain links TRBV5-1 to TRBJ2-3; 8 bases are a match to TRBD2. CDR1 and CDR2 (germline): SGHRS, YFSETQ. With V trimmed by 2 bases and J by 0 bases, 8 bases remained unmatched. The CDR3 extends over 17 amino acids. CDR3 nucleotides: TGCGCCAGCAGCTTAGTTGGCGGGGGGCGTAGCACAGATACGCAGTATTTT. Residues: CASSLVGGGRSTDTQYF.

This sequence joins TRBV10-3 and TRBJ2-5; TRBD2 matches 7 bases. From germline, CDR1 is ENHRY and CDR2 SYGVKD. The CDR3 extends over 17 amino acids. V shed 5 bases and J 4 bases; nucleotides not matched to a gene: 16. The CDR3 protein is CAISPTGDSREGETQYF. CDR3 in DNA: TGTGCCATCAGTCCCACGGGGGACTCTAGGGAGGGAGAGACCCAGTACTTC.

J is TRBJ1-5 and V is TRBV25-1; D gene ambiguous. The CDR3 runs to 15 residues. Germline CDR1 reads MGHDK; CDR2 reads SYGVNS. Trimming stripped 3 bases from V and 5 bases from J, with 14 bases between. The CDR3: CASSDQRGGHQPQHF. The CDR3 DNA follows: TGTGCCAGCAGTGACCAGCGGGGTGGACATCAGCCCCAGCATTTT.

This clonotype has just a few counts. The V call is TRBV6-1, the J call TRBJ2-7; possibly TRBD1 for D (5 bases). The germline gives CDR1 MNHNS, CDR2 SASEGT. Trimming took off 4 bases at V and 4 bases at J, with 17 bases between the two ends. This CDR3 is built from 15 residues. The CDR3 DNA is TGTGCCAGCAGTGCCAACGTTCCGAAGGGGTACGAGCAGTACTTC. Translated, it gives CASSANVPKGYEQYF.

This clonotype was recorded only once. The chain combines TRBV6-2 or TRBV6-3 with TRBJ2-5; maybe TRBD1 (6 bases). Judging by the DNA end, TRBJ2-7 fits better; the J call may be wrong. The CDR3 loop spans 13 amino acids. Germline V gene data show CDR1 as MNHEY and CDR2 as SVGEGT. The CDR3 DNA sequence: TGTGCCAGCTGTGGGACAATTCTCTACGAGCAGTACTTC. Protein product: CASCGTILYEQYF.

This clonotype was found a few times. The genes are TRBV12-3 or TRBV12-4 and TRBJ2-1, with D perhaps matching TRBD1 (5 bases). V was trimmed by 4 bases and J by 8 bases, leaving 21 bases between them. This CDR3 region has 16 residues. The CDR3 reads CASSSIGRRGIDEQFF. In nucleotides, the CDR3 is TGTGCCAGCAGTTCGATCGGGCGTAGGGGTATTGATGAGCAGTTCTTC.

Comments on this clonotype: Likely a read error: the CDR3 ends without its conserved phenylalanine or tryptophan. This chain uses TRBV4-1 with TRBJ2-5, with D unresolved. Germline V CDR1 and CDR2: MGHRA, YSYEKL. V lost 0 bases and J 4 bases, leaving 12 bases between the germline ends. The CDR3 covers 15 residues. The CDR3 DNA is TGCGCCAGCAGCCAAGATACCCACTTCCTAGAGACCCAGTACGTC. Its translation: CASSQDTHFLETQYV.

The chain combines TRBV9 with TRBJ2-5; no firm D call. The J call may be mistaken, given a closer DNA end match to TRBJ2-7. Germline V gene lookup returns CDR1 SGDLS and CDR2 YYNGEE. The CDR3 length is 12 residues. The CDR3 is CASSPGHSEQYF. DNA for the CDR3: TGTGCCAGCAGCCCCGGCCACTCCGAGCAGTACTTC.

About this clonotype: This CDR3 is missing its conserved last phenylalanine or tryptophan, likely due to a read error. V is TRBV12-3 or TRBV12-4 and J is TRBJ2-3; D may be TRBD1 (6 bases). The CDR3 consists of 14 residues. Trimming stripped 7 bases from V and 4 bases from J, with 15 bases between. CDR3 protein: CASTLQGPADTQYS. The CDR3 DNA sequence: TGTGCCAGCACCCTACAGGGCCCCGCAGATACGCAGTATTCT.

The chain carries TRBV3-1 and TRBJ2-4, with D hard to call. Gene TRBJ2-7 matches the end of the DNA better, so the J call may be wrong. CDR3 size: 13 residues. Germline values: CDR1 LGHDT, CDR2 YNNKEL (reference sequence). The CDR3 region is CASSQINRYEQYF. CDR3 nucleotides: TGTGCCAGCAGCCAAATAAACCGCTACGAGCAGTACTTC.

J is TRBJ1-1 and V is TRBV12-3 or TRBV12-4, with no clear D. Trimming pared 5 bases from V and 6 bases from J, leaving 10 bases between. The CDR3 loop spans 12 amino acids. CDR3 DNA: TGTGCCAGCAGTCCACTGACCGCTGAAGCTTTCTTT. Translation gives CASSPLTAEAFF.

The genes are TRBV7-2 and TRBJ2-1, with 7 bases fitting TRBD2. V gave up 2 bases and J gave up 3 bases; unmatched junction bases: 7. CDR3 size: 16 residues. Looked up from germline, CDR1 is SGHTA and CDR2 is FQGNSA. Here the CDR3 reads CASSLIALADYNEQFF. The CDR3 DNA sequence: TGTGCCAGCAGCTTAATTGCTCTAGCGGACTACAATGAGCAGTTCTTC. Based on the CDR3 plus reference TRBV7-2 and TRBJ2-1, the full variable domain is GAGVSQSPSNKVTEKGKDVELRCDPISGHTALYWYRQSLGQGLEFLIYFQGNSAPDKSGLPSDRFSAERTGGSVSTLTIQRTQQEDSAVYLCASSLIALADYNEQFFGPGTRLTVL.

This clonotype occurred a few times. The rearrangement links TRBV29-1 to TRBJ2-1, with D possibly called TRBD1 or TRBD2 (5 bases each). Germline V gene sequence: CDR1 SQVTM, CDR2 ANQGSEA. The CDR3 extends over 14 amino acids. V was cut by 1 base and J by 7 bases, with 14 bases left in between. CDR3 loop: CSVEGGTGWNEQFF. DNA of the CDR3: TGCAGCGTTGAAGGGGGGACCGGGTGGAATGAGCAGTTCTTC.

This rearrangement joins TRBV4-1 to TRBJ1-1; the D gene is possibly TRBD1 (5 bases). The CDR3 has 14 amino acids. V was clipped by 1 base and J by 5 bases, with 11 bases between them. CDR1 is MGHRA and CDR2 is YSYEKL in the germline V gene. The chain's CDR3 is CASSQVTSGTEAFF. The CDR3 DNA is TGCGCCAGCAGCCAAGTGACATCAGGGACTGAAGCTTTCTTT.

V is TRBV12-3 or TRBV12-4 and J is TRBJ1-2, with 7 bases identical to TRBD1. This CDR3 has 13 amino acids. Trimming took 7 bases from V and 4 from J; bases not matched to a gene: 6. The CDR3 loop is CASTQQGTYGYTF. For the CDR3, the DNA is TGTGCCAGCACCCAACAGGGGACCTATGGCTACACCTTC.

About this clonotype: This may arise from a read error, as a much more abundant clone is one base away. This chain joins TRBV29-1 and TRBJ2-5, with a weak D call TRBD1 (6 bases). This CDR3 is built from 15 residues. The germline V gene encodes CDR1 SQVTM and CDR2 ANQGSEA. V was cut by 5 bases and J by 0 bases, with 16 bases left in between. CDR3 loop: CSVTRGRGYQETQYF. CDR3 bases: TGCAGCGTTACCCGGGGCAGGGGATACCAAGAGACCCAGTACTTC.

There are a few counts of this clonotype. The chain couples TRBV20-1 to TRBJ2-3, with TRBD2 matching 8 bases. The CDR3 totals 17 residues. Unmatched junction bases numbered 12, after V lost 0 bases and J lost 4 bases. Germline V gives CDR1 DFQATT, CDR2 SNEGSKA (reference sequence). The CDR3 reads CSARDRESGSIADTQYF. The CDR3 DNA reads TGCAGTGCTAGAGATCGTGAAAGCGGGAGTATCGCAGATACGCAGTATTTT.

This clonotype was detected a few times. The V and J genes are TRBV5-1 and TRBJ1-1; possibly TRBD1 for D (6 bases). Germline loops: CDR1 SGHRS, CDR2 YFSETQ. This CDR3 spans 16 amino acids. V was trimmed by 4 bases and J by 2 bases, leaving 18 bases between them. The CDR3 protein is CASSPRFGGTNTEAFF. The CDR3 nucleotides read TGCGCCAGCAGCCCCCGGTTCGGGGGCACTAACACTGAAGCTTTCTTT.